Below are 25 T cell receptor beta chains sequenced from a single sample in a study of blood T cell repertoires in COVID-19. Sequenced by immunoSEQ multiplex PCR; TCRdb stores in-frame clones only, minus some. Among hundreds of thousands of clones listed, roughly four fifths were seen once. The sequenced sample consisted of peripheral blood. The source of these receptors is a woman aged 80 or older with COVID-19, enrolled during active disease.

The chain is built from TRBV11-2 and TRBJ1-3; TRBD1 might be the D (5 bases). The length of the CDR3 is 17 residues. V was pared by 5 bases and J by 2 bases, with 19 bases between. CDR1 is SGHAT, CDR2 FQNNGV, per germline. In DNA, the CDR3 is TGTGCCAGCAGCCTATCTCTCACCGGGGGGGCTGGAAACACCATATATTTT. Its protein product is CASSLSLTGGAGNTIYF.

The V call is TRBV7-3, the J call TRBJ1-1; weak D call: TRBD1 (5 bases). From germline, CDR1 is SGHTA and CDR2 FQGTGA. V shed 2 bases and J shed 3 bases, with 7 bases lying between them. There are 13 residues in the CDR3. The CDR3 DNA follows: TGTGCCAGCAGCTTACAGGGCCACACTGAAGCTTTCTTT. It yields the protein CASSLQGHTEAFF.

This clone showed up just a few times. The V and J genes are TRBV5-4 and TRBJ1-2, with D tentatively TRBD1 (6 bases). The germline CDR1 and CDR2 sequences are SGHNT and YYREEE (reference sequence). The CDR3 covers 15 residues. The germline V and J ends were trimmed by 3 bases and 8 bases, with 20 bases remaining between them. The CDR3 nucleotides are TGTGCCAGCAGCTCGGAAGATGGGGGCCGGGGCGGCTACACCTTC. Translated: CASSSEDGGRGGYTF.

Points on this clone: Other DNA sequences of this sample code for an identical CDR3. The rearrangement joins TRBV5-1 to TRBJ1-1; the D is unclear. This CDR3 has 13 amino acids. V lost 1 base, J lost 0 bases, and 4 bases lay in between. Germline V gene data show CDR1 as SGHRS and CDR2 as YFSETQ. CDR3: CASSLTVNTEAFF. The CDR3 nucleotides read TGCGCCAGCAGCTTGACGGTGAACACTGAAGCTTTCTTT.

This chain connects TRBV28 to TRBJ1-2; D gene ambiguous. This CDR3 contains 12 residues. The germline gives CDR1 MDHEN, CDR2 SYDVKM. Trimming took 2 bases from V and 2 from J, leaving 3 bases between them. The CDR3 loop is CASSLGNYGYTF. In nucleotides, the CDR3 is TGTGCCAGCAGTTTAGGCAACTATGGCTACACCTTC.

The CDR3 reads CASRPHRDTGELFF. DNA for the CDR3: TGTGCCAGCAGACCCCACAGGGACACCGGGGAGCTGTTTTTT. The chain is built from TRBV3-1 (or the pseudogene TRBV3-2) and TRBJ2-2, with D possibly TRBD1 on 6 matching bases. The CDR3 length is 14 residues. Germline CDR1 LGHDT, CDR2 YNNKEL (reference sequence). Trimming cost V 6 bases and J 3 bases, with 11 bases left between them.

V and J are TRBV9 and TRBJ2-5; D might be TRBD2 (5 bases). V lost 4 bases to trimming and J lost 5 bases, with 12 bases between them. From germline, CDR1 is SGDLS and CDR2 YYNGEE. The CDR3 has 13 amino acids. CDR3 amino acids: CASSPGVSETQYF. Written as DNA, the CDR3 is TGTGCCAGCAGCCCCGGGGTGTCGGAGACCCAGTACTTC.

V and J are TRBV30 and TRBJ2-1; D not resolved. Per germline, CDR1 GTSNPN and CDR2 SVGIG (reference sequence). The CDR3 is made up of 13 amino acids. The CDR3: CACTPPTYNEQFF. DNA for the CDR3: TGTGCTTGTACTCCTCCGACCTACAATGAGCAGTTCTTC.

The V call is TRBV28, the J call TRBJ1-1; D is perhaps TRBD1 (5 bases). In germline, CDR1 is MDHEN, CDR2 SYDVKM. V dropped 2 bases and J dropped 11 bases, with 12 bases sitting between them. The CDR3 totals 12 residues. In nucleotides, the CDR3 is TGTGCCAGCAGTTTAAAGGGGTTCCGTGCTTTCTTT. Amino acids: CASSLKGFRAFF.

The V gene is TRBV19, the J gene TRBJ2-1, with 8 bases aligning to TRBD1. This CDR3 has 15 amino acids. CDR1 is LNHDA and CDR2 is SQIVND in the germline V gene (reference sequence). The J segment lost 7 bases and the V segment lost 7 bases, leaving 12 bases of the junction unmatched. CDR3 protein: CASKALGQDRNEQFF. CDR3 sequence (DNA): TGTGCCAGTAAAGCGTTGGGACAGGACAGGAATGAGCAGTTCTTC.

The chain employs TRBV6-5 and TRBJ2-7; 7 bases map to TRBD2. Germline V gene lookup returns CDR1 MNHEY and CDR2 SVGAGI. This CDR3 comprises 14 residues. With 7 bases clipped from V and 2 bases from J, the junction kept 8 bases outside the gene matches. CDR3 DNA: TGTGCCAGCACCCCGGGAGGTACTCCCTACGAGCAGTACTTC. Encoded protein: CASTPGGTPYEQYF.

The chain recombines TRBV11-2 with TRBJ1-1; 7 bases fit TRBD1. CDR3 length equals 14 residues. The V segment lost 3 bases and the J segment 7 bases; nucleotides outside the gene matches: 8. CDR1 is SGHAT and CDR2 is FQNNGV in the germline V gene. CDR3 nucleotide sequence: TGTGCCAGCAGCTTCCAGAACAGGGGCGTTGAAGCTTTCTTT. It yields the protein CASSFQNRGVEAFF.

The chain recombines TRBV5-6 with TRBJ1-2; D is undetermined. CDR1 and CDR2 from the germline V gene are SGHDT and YYEEEE. The V gene lost 4 bases and the J gene lost 3 bases, with 16 bases spanning the gap. The CDR3 is 15 amino acids. DNA of the CDR3: TGTGCCAGCAGCATGGGGTCCGAGGCCCACTATGGCTACACCTTC. Its translation: CASSMGSEAHYGYTF.

The CDR3 spells CAWSKAAVEKIYEQYF. The CDR3 DNA sequence: TGTGCCTGGAGTAAGGCAGCAGTGGAGAAGATCTACGAGCAGTACTTC. This chain connects TRBV30 to TRBJ2-7; D is ambiguous. Germline V gene lookup returns CDR1 GTSNPN and CDR2 SVGIG (reference sequence). Deletions cut 2 bases from V and 3 bases from J, with 20 bases between. This CDR3 contains 16 residues.

The V call is TRBV7-9, the J call TRBJ1-3, with D unresolved. The length of the CDR3 is 14 residues. The V and J ends lost 1 base and 4 bases respectively, with 8 bases between them. The germline gives CDR1 SEHNR, CDR2 FQNEAQ (reference sequence). This chain's CDR3 is CASSLDLRGNTIYF. The CDR3 region has the DNA TGTGCCAGCAGCTTAGACCTGCGCGGAAACACCATATATTTT.

In this sample, this clone turned up a few times. The DNA for the CDR3 is TGTGCCAGCACTACAGAGTCCAGGTTCACTGAAGCTTTCTTT. It encodes CASTTESRFTEAFF. The chain has TRBV2 and TRBJ1-1, with D uncertain. From germline, CDR1 is SNHLY and CDR2 FYNNEI. CDR3 length: 14 amino acids. V was trimmed by 7 bases and J by 4 bases, leaving 16 bases between them.

The J gene is TRBJ2-3, the V gene TRBV6-4; 7 bases fit TRBD1. V was clipped by 0 bases and J by 2 bases; unmatched bases: 8. CDR3 length: 17 residues. From germline, CDR1 is MRHNA and CDR2 SNTAGT. The CDR3 nucleotides read TGTGCCAGCAGTGACTCCCAGGACAGGCCGGCCACAGATACGCAGTATTTT. This translates into CASSDSQDRPATDTQYF.

Here the CDR3 reads CASKREGNTEAFF. As DNA, the CDR3 is TGTGCCAGCAAGCGCGAGGGGAACACTGAAGCTTTCTTT. The chain joins TRBV2 to TRBJ1-1; the D is unclear. V gave up 7 bases and J gave up 1 base, with 10 bases separating them. Germline V gene lookup returns CDR1 SNHLY and CDR2 FYNNEI. This CDR3 is 13 amino acids long. The full variable domain, rest sourced from reference TRBV2 and TRBJ1-1, is EPEVTQTPSHQVTQMGQEVILRCVPISNHLYFYWYRQILGQKVEFLVSFYNNEISEKSEIFDDQFSVERPDGSNFTLKIRSTKLEDSAMYFCASKREGNTEAFFGQGTRLTVV.

The rearrangement joins TRBV6-4 to TRBJ1-1, with 7 bases matching TRBD1. Losses at the gene ends were 8 bases for V and 1 base for J; bases not matched to a gene: 4. Germline V lookup: CDR1 MRHNA, CDR2 SNTAGT. The CDR3 is 13 residues long. CDR3 sequence (DNA): TGTGCCAGCCCCAGGGGGAGGAACACTGAAGCTTTCTTT. Its translation is CASPRGRNTEAFF.

The genes are TRBV18 and TRBJ1-4; D not certain. Germline CDR1 KGHSH, CDR2 LQKENI. The CDR3 sequence is 15 residues long. The V gene lost 3 bases and the J gene lost 2 bases, with 10 bases spanning the gap. The CDR3 DNA follows: TGTGCCAGCTCACCTAGCCGCGTCACTAATGAAAAACTGTTTTTT. Residues: CASSPSRVTNEKLFF.

The J gene is TRBJ1-1, the V gene TRBV20-1; D is possibly TRBD1 (6 bases). Trimming left V 3 bases short and J 12 bases short, with 14 bases between. Germline-derived CDR1 and CDR2 are DFQATT and SNEGSKA (reference sequence). The CDR3 is 11 amino acids. Here the CDR3 reads CSASVGGQTFF. The CDR3, as DNA: TGCAGTGCTAGTGTGGGGGGGCAAACTTTCTTT.

This clone was counted a single time. Other DNA sequences in the same sample also yield this CDR3. The chain links TRBV18 to TRBJ2-3; 9 nucleotides line up with TRBD2. CDR3 size: 15 residues. Germline assignment: CDR1 KGHSH and CDR2 LQKENI. V dropped 2 bases and J dropped 1; count of bases not matched to a gene: 1. In nucleotides, the CDR3 is TGTGCCAGCTCACCAGGCGGGGGGGGCACAGATACGCAGTATTTT. This translates into CASSPGGGGTDTQYF.

The chain recombines TRBV6-5 with TRBJ2-2; perhaps TRBD2 as D (6 bases). Germline V lookup: CDR1 MNHEY, CDR2 SVGAGI. The CDR3 contains 14 residues. Deletions cut 7 bases from V and 1 base from J, with 10 bases between. CDR3 nucleotides: TGTGCCAGCAAGCAGGGAGGGAACACCGGGGAGCTGTTTTTT. Translation: CASKQGGNTGELFF.

This chain joins TRBV7-9 and TRBJ2-1; 12 bases match TRBD2. Per the germline V gene, CDR1 is SEHNR and CDR2 is FQNEAQ (reference sequence). The CDR3 is 19 amino acids. Unmatched junction bases numbered 11, after V lost 5 bases and J lost 0 bases. For the CDR3, the DNA is TGTGCCAGCAGCCGGGGGACTAGCGGGTTCTCAAGCTCCTACAATGAGCAGTTCTTC. It is translated as CASSRGTSGFSSSYNEQFF.

This clone occurred a few times. This rearrangement joins TRBV28 to TRBJ1-2; D remains ambiguous. Trimming cost V 4 bases and J 4 bases, with 10 bases left between them. The CDR3 has 13 amino acids. The germline V gene has CDR1 MDHEN and CDR2 SYDVKM. The CDR3 reads CASSSQDSYGYTF. The CDR3 nucleotides are TGTGCCAGCAGTTCCCAGGACTCCTATGGCTACACCTTC.